The 25 T cell receptor beta chains in this list originate from one sample, sequenced in a study of CD8+CD57+ T cells in acquired aplastic anemia. Investigators profiled TCR beta VDJ and CDR3 from genomic DNA template. One entry per CDR3 protein results from TCRdb running MiXCR on the reads. The repertoire has tens of thousands of distinct CDR3 sequences, under 50% of them found once; the top ten carry 65% to 70%. The sequenced sample consisted of sorted CD4+, CD8+, or CD8+CD57+ T cells (not recorded which) from PBMCs. All receptors derive from a human donor in good health, serving as a control.

This clonotype occurred many times. V is TRBV6-6 and J is TRBJ1-1; TRBD1 might be the D (6 bases). There are 14 residues in the CDR3. Trimming cost V 0 bases and J 2 bases, with 7 bases left between them. Per the germline V gene, CDR1 is MNHNY and CDR2 is SVGAGI (reference sequence). CDR3 sequence reads: CASSYSDSNTEAFF. In DNA, the CDR3 is TGTGCCAGCAGTTACTCGGACAGTAACACTGAAGCTTTCTTT.

This sequence joins TRBV25-1 and TRBJ2-3, with D tentatively TRBD2 (5 bases). The CDR3 contains 12 residues. CDR1 and CDR2 from the germline V gene are MGHDK and SYGVNS. The V end lost 6 bases, the J end lost 2 bases, and 6 bases lay between the germline ends. The CDR3 coding sequence is TGTGCCAGCAGACTAGACACAGATACGCAGTATTTT. Its protein product is CASRLDTDTQYF.

This clonotype was counted only a few times. Here the CDR3 reads CASSLGSSGNTIYF. CDR3 nucleotide sequence: TGCGCCAGCAGCTTGGGCAGCTCTGGAAACACCATATATTTT. The chain combines TRBV5-1 with TRBJ1-3; D gene ambiguous. V was cut by 0 bases and J by 0 bases, with 4 bases left in between. From germline, CDR1 is SGHRS and CDR2 YFSETQ. The CDR3 consists of 14 residues.

This chain joins TRBV15 and TRBJ2-5, with 7 bases matching TRBD2. This CDR3 contains 14 residues. Per germline, CDR1 LNHNV and CDR2 YYDKDF (reference sequence). V was clipped by 5 bases and J by 2 bases; unmatched bases: 5. This CDR3 reads CATSPLADQETQYF. For the CDR3, the DNA is TGTGCCACCAGCCCCCTAGCGGATCAAGAGACCCAGTACTTC.

This clonotype was detected ten times or more. The chain links TRBV19 to TRBJ2-1; TRBD2 matches at 9 bases. The CDR3 runs 14 residues. J lost 4 bases, V lost 8 bases, and 6 bases had no gene match. Germline V CDR1 and CDR2: LNHDA, SQIVND (reference sequence). CDR3 amino acids: CASGSGGPYNEQFF. The CDR3, as DNA: TGTGCCAGTGGAAGCGGGGGGCCTTACAATGAGCAGTTCTTC.

This chain uses TRBV10-1 with TRBJ2-2; D call uncertain. The CDR3 spans 14 residues. Per germline, CDR1 WNHNN and CDR2 SYGVQD (reference sequence). Trimming removed 5 bases at V and 0 bases at J, with 7 bases between. CDR3 nucleotides: TGCGCCAGCAGTATGCAGGCGAACACCGGGGAGCTGTTTTTT. Its protein product is CASSMQANTGELFF.

Worth noting for this clonotype: No conserved phenylalanine or tryptophan ends this CDR3, so it is likely a read error. The chain combines TRBV10-3 with TRBJ2-6, with D possibly called TRBD1 or TRBD2 (8 bases each). The V gene lost 7 bases and the J gene lost 2 bases, with 30 bases spanning the gap. The CDR3 has 21 amino acids. Germline lookup yields CDR1 ENHRY and CDR2 SYGVKD. CDR3 protein: CAITSGGGRDRIGAGANVLTL. Written as DNA, the CDR3 is TGTGCCATCACCAGCGGGGGTGGCCGGGACAGGATTGGTGCTGGGGCCAACGTCCTGACTCTC.

The chain couples TRBV6-1 to TRBJ2-7; D is ambiguous. Trimming took off 2 bases at V and 6 bases at J, with 17 bases between the two ends. Germline V gives CDR1 MNHNS, CDR2 SASEGT. The CDR3 spans 15 residues. This CDR3 reads CASSERVDRIGEQYF. In nucleotides, the CDR3 is TGTGCCAGCAGTGAAAGGGTCGACCGGATTGGCGAGCAGTACTTC.

Worth noting for this clonotype: Just one base apart from a much larger clone, this may be a read error. The chain joins TRBV6-1 to TRBJ1-1, with 8 bases lining up with TRBD1. Germline CDR1 is MNHNS and CDR2 is SASEGT. The CDR3 spans 14 residues. The CDR3 is CASSPTGVNTKAFF. CDR3 DNA: TGTGCCAGCAGTCCGACAGGGGTGAACACTAAAGCTTTCTTT.

This chain connects TRBV7-2 to TRBJ1-3; no definite D call. There are 14 residues in the CDR3. Germline V CDR1 and CDR2: SGHTA, FQGNSA. Deletions cut 5 bases from V and 3 bases from J, with 11 bases between. The CDR3: CASSPHKDGNTIYF. The DNA for the CDR3 is TGTGCCAGCAGCCCGCATAAGGATGGAAACACCATATATTTT.

Remarks on this clonotype: A much bigger clone sits one base away, suggesting this may be a read error. The chain uses TRBV19 and TRBJ2-3, with 8 bases aligning to TRBD1. The germline CDR1 and CDR2 sequences are LNHDA and SQIVND (reference sequence). The CDR3 is 15 residues long. With V trimmed by 3 bases and J by 4 bases, 6 bases remained unmatched. CDR3 loop: CASSIRQGYSDTQYF. Here the CDR3 DNA reads TGTGCCAGTAGTATCCGACAGGGGTACTCAGATACGCAGTATTTT.

The chain employs TRBV5-6 and TRBJ2-3; D may be TRBD2 (6 bases). Germline CDR1 and CDR2: SGHDT and YYEEEE. Trimming shortened V by 2 bases and J by 1 base, and 11 bases separated the two germline ends. The CDR3 contains 15 residues. As DNA, the CDR3 is TGTGCCAGCAGCTTCGGGTCGGGGGGCACAGATACGCAGTATTTT. This gives the protein CASSFGSGGTDTQYF.

The V gene is TRBV27, the J gene TRBJ2-1, with D perhaps TRBD1 (6 bases). The CDR3 extends over 16 amino acids. CDR1 and CDR2 (germline): MNHEY, SMNVEV (reference sequence). V was trimmed by 7 bases and J by 4 bases, leaving 20 bases between them. CDR3 in DNA: TGTGCCAGCAACCCGCTCCGGGACAAACCATACAATGAGCAGTTCTTC. It codes for CASNPLRDKPYNEQFF.

This clonotype was detected once. A single base separates this from a much larger clone, so it may be a read error. The CDR3 here is CASNVGGPNYNSPLHF. The CDR3 nucleotides read TGTGCCAGCAACGTAGGGGGGCCGAACTATAATTCACCCCTCCACTTT. The chain joins TRBV9 to TRBJ1-6; a possible D gene is TRBD1 (6 bases). Germline lookup yields CDR1 SGDLS and CDR2 YYNGEE. The CDR3 runs 16 residues. The full variable domain, with the rest looked up from reference TRBV9 and TRBJ1-6, is DSGVTQTPKHLITATGQRVTLRCSPRSGDLSVYWYQQSLDQGLQFLIQYYNGEERAKGNILERFSAQQFPDLHSELNLSSLELGDSALYFCASNVGGPNYNSPLHFGNGTRLTVT.

This clonotype appeared many times. This sequence joins TRBV2 and TRBJ2-1, with 11 bases aligning to TRBD2. Per the germline V gene, CDR1 is SNHLY and CDR2 is FYNNEI. The CDR3 sequence is 17 residues long. V lost 4 bases, J lost 4 bases, and 9 bases stayed unmatched. The CDR3 DNA reads TGTGCCAGCAGTGGAAGACTAGCGGGGAGGAAATACAATGAGCAGTTCTTC. Translated, it gives CASSGRLAGRKYNEQFF.

CDR3 residues: CASSWDHNRYNEQFF. The CDR3 coding sequence is TGCGCCAGCAGCTGGGATCATAACCGCTACAATGAGCAGTTCTTC. The J gene is TRBJ2-1, the V gene TRBV5-1, with unresolved D. V dropped 3 bases and J dropped 3 bases, with 13 bases sitting between them. The CDR3 sequence is 15 residues long. Germline lookup yields CDR1 SGHRS and CDR2 YFSETQ.

CDR3 region: CATSSYETAPDTQYF. CDR3 in DNA: TGTGCCACCTCCAGCTACGAGACAGCCCCAGATACGCAGTATTTT. V and J are TRBV24-1 and TRBJ2-3, with D maybe TRBD1 (5 bases). Germline values: CDR1 KGHDR, CDR2 SFDVKD. The V end lost 9 bases, the J end lost 4 bases, and 19 bases lay between the germline ends. The CDR3 totals 15 residues.

This clonotype showed up many times. This rearrangement joins TRBV14 to TRBJ2-7; perhaps TRBD2 as D (5 bases). Germline V gene lookup returns CDR1 SGHDN and CDR2 FVKESK. The germline V and J ends were trimmed by 1 base and 0 bases, with 13 bases remaining between them. The CDR3 consists of 16 residues. The CDR3 coding sequence is TGTGCCAGCAGCCAAGCTCCCGGGATTCTCTCCTACGAGCAGTACTTC. Translation: CASSQAPGILSYEQYF. Variable domain in full (rest from reference TRBV14 and TRBJ2-7): EAGVTQFPSHSVIEKGQTVTLRCDPISGHDNLYWYRRVMGKEIKFLLHFVKESKQDESGMPNNRFLAERTGGTYSTLKVQPAELEDSGVYFCASSQAPGILSYEQYFGPGTRLTVT.

Many counts were recorded for this clonotype. This rearrangement joins TRBV20-1 to TRBJ2-1; no clear D gene. V was shortened by 7 bases and J by 7 bases, with 14 bases between the two germline ends. From germline, CDR1 is DFQATT and CDR2 SNEGSKA (reference sequence). The CDR3 runs 12 residues. DNA for the CDR3: TGCAGTGTCCCGGTCGTTGGGAATGAGCAGTTCTTC. Protein: CSVPVVGNEQFF.

There are many counts of this clonotype. The chain has TRBV7-9 and TRBJ2-3; 8 bases line up with TRBD2. The CDR3 spans 16 residues. Losses at the gene ends were 5 bases for V and 5 bases for J; bases not matched to a gene: 12. The germline V gene has CDR1 SEHNR and CDR2 FQNEAQ (reference sequence). CDR3 loop: CASSHNSGKARDTQYF. CDR3 coding DNA: TGTGCCAGCAGCCATAATAGCGGGAAGGCGAGAGATACGCAGTATTTT.

V is TRBV25-1 and J is TRBJ1-4; weak D call: TRBD1 (5 bases). V was trimmed by 1 base and J by 7 bases, leaving 10 bases between them. Germline loops: CDR1 MGHDK, CDR2 SYGVNS. CDR3 length: 14 residues. CDR3 in DNA: TGTGCCAGCAGTGAATCGTCAGGGACTGAAAAACTGTTTTTT. Translation gives CASSESSGTEKLFF. Full variable domain (rest looked up from reference TRBV25-1 and TRBJ1-4): EADIYQTPRYLVIGTGKKITLECSQTMGHDKMYWYQQDPGMELHLIHYSYGVNSTEKGDLSSESTVSRIRTEHFPLTLESARPSHTSQYLCASSESSGTEKLFFGSGTQLSVL.

The V and J genes are TRBV29-1 and TRBJ2-1, with 10 bases aligning to TRBD2. The germline V gene has CDR1 SQVTM and CDR2 ANQGSEA. V dropped 7 bases and J dropped 7; count of bases not matched to a gene: 7. The CDR3 loop spans 13 amino acids. Here the CDR3 DNA reads TGCAGCGCAAGAGCGGGGGGGCTTAATGAGCAGTTCTTC. This translates into CSARAGGLNEQFF.

This clonotype was counted ten times or more. The rearrangement links TRBV14 to TRBJ2-1; D might be TRBD1 (6 bases). The length of the CDR3 is 12 residues. V was cut by 3 bases and J by 9 bases, with 9 bases left in between. CDR1 is SGHDN and CDR2 is FVKESK in the germline V gene. The CDR3 coding sequence is TGTGCCAGCAGCCAGGGGGCTGGTGAGCAGTTCTTC. Its translation is CASSQGAGEQFF.

Remarks on this clonotype: An end of the junction differs from the germline gene, which may be a read error. The chain links TRBV6-5 to TRBJ2-1, with 8 positions matching TRBD2. The CDR3 has 14 amino acids. Germline values: CDR1 MNHEY, CDR2 SVGAGI. The CDR3 protein is CAQQGSGGYNEQLF. CDR3 DNA sequence: TGTGCCCAGCAGGGGAGCGGGGGATACAATGAGCAGCTCTTC.

This clonotype was counted between two and nine times. This rearrangement joins TRBV15 to TRBJ2-7, with D perhaps TRBD1 or TRBD2 (5 bases each). The germline V gene encodes CDR1 LNHNV and CDR2 YYDKDF (reference sequence). V was shortened by 5 bases and J by 0 bases, with 11 bases between the two germline ends. CDR3 length: 14 amino acids. The CDR3 protein is CATSRDRTSYEQYF. The CDR3 nucleotides read TGTGCCACCAGCCGGGACCGAACCTCCTACGAGCAGTACTTC.